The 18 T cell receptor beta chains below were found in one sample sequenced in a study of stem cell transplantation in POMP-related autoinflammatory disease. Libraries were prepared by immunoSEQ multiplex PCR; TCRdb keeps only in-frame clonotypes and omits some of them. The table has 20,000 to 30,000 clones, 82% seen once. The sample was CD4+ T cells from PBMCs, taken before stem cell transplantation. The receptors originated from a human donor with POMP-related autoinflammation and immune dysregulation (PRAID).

The CDR3 spells CASSLIGTGKRGYGYTF. The CDR3, as DNA: TGTGCCAGCAGTCTAATTGGGACAGGGAAGAGGGGCTATGGCTACACCTTC. The rearrangement joins TRBV7-9 to TRBJ1-2; 9 nucleotides agree with TRBD1. CDR1 and CDR2 from the germline V gene are SEHNR and FQNEAQ (reference sequence). The CDR3 length is 17 residues. J lost 4 bases, V lost 6 bases, and 15 bases had no gene match.

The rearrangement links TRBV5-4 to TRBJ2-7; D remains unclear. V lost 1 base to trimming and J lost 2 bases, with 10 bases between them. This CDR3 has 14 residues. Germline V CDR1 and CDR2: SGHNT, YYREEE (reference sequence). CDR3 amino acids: CASSLIVDTYEQYF. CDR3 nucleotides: TGTGCCAGCAGCTTGATTGTTGATACCTACGAGCAGTACTTC.

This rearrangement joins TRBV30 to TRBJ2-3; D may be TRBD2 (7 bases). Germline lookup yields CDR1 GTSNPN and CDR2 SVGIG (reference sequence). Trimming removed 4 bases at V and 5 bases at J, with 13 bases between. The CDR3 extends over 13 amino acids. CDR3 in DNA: TGTGCCTGGACACGGGGGGCAGAAGATACGCAGTATTTT. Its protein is CAWTRGAEDTQYF.

The CDR3 coding sequence is TGTGCCAGCTCACCGGTCCCGACGCGAAGTTCACCCCTCCACTTT. This sequence encodes CASSPVPTRSSPLHF. The chain links TRBV18 to TRBJ1-6; D is ambiguous. Trimming pared 3 bases from V and 9 bases from J, leaving 15 bases between. Germline V lookup: CDR1 KGHSH, CDR2 LQKENI. This CDR3 is 15 amino acids long.

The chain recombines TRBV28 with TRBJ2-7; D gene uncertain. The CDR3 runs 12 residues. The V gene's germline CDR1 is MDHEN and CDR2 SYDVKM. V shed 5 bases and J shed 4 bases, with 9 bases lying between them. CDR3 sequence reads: CASSRWEYEQYF. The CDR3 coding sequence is TGTGCCAGCAGTAGGTGGGAATACGAGCAGTACTTC.

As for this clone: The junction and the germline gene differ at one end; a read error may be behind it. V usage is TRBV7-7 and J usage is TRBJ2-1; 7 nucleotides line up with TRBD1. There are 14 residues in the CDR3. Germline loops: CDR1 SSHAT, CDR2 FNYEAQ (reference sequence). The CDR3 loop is CASSQNPRQGEQFF. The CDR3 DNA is TGTGCTAGCAGCCAAAACCCCCGACAGGGAGAGCAGTTCTTC.

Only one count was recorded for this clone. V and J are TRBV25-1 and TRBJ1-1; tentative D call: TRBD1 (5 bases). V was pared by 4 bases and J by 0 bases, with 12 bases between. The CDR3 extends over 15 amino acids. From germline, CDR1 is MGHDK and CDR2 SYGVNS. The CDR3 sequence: CASSGRQTMNTEAFF. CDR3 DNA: TGTGCCAGCAGTGGTCGACAGACCATGAACACTGAAGCTTTCTTT. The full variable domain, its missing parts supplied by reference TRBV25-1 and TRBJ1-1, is EADIYQTPRYLVIGTGKKITLECSQTMGHDKMYWYQQDPGMELHLIHYSYGVNSTEKGDLSSESTVSRIRTEHFPLTLESARPSHTSQYLCASSGRQTMNTEAFFGQGTRLTVV.

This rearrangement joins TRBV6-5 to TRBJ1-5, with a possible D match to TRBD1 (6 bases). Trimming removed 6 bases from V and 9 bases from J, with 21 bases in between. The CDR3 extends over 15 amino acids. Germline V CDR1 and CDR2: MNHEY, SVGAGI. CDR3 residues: CASSQRGPDLGPQHF. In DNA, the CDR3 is TGTGCCAGCAGCCAACGGGGGCCGGACCTAGGGCCCCAGCATTTT.

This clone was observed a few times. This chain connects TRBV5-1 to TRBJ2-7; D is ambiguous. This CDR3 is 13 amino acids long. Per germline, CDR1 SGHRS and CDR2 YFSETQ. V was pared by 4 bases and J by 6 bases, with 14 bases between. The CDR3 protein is CASSGPPRSEQYF. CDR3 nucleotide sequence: TGCGCCAGCAGCGGCCCTCCCCGGTCCGAGCAGTACTTC.

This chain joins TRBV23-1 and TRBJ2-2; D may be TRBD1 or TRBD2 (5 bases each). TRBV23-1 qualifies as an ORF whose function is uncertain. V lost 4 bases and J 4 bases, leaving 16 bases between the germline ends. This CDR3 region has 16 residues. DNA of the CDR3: TGCGCCAGCAGTCTCCCCCGGGACGGATGCACCGGGGAGCTGTTTTTT. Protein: CASSLPRDGCTGELFF.

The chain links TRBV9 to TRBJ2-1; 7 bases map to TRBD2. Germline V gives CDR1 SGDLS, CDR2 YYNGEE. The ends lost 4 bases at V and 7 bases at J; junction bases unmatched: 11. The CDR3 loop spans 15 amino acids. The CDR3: CASSLGVAGRNEQFF. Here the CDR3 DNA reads TGTGCCAGCAGCCTTGGGGTAGCGGGCCGAAATGAGCAGTTCTTC.

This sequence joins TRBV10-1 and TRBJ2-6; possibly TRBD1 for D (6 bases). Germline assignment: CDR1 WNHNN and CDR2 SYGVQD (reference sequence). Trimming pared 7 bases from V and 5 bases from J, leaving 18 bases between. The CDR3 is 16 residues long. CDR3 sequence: CASMKQGISWANVLTF. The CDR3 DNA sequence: TGCGCCAGCATGAAACAGGGTATATCATGGGCCAACGTCCTGACTTTC.

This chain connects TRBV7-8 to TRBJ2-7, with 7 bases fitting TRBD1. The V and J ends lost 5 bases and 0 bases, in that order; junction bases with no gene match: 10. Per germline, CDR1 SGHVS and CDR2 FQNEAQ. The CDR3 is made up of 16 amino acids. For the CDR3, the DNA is TGTGCCAGCAGCAGGGGGCCCCGCCTGGGCTCCTACGAGCAGTACTTC. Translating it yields CASSRGPRLGSYEQYF.

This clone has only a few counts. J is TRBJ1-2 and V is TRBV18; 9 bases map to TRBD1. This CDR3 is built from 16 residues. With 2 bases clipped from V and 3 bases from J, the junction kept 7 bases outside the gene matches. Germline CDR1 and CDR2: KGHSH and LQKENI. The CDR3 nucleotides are TGTGCCAGCTCACCATGGAGGACAGGGGCCGACTATGGCTACACCTTC. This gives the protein CASSPWRTGADYGYTF.

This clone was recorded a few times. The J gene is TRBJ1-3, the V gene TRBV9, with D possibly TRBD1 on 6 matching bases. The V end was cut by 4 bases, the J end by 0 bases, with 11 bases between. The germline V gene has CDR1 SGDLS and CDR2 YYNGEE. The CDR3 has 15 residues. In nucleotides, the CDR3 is TGTGCCAGCAGCTGGGAGGGGGACTCTGGAAACACCATATATTTT. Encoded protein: CASSWEGDSGNTIYF.

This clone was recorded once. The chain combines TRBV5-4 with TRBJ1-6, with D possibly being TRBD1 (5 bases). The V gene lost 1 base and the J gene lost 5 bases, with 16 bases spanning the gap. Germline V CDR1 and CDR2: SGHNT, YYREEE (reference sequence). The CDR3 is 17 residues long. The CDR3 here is CASSLLGESGHNSPLHF. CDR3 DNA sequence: TGTGCCAGCAGCTTGTTAGGGGAATCTGGACATAATTCACCCCTCCACTTT.

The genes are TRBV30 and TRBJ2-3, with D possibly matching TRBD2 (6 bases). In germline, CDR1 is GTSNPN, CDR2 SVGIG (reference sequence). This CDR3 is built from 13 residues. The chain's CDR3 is CVGGRAGTDTQYF. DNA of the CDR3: TGTGTCGGGGGACGGGCGGGCACAGATACGCAGTATTTT.

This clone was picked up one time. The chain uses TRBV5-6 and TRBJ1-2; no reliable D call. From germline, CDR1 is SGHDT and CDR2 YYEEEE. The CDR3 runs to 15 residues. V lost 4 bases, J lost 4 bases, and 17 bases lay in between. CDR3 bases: TGTGCCAGCAGCGCCGAGACACTGACGGGCTATGGCTACACCTTC. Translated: CASSAETLTGYGYTF.